This entry lists 9 T cell receptor beta chains sequenced from one sample in a study of regulatory T cells in long-lasting Graves disease. Combining iRepertoire HTBI primers with Arm-PCR of CDR3 regions, the authors built TCR beta libraries. TCRdb re-called the multiplex PCR reads with MiXCR, one entry per CDR3 protein. This table holds over 500,000 distinct CDR3 sequences, 15% to 20% found once. Time point defined: newly diagnosed GD, antithyroid drugs for less than 3 months. Generation of the TCR library employed RNA extracted from PBMCs. These data were also reused for a study on T cells in Graves' hyperthyroidism and ophthalmopathy.

The source was peripheral blood mononuclear cells (PBMCs), collected at new diagnosis, from a patient treated with antithyroid drugs. The receptor set was obtained from a woman aged 30 to 39 with Graves disease.

This clonotype was observed at least ten times. The CDR3, as DNA: TGTGCCAGCAGCCCCAGGCCGGGTTTTGGGTCAGATACGCAGTATTTT. Translating gives CASSPRPGFGSDTQYF. The chain carries TRBV7-2 and TRBJ2-3; D ambiguous. CDR1 and CDR2 (germline): SGHTA, FQGNSA. Trimming stripped 5 bases from V and 4 bases from J, with 19 bases between. There are 16 residues in the CDR3.

This clonotype was picked up many times. The chain employs TRBV7-9 and TRBJ2-1; TRBD2 agrees at 7 bases. Germline-derived CDR1 and CDR2 are SEHNR and FQNEAQ (reference sequence). J lost 3 bases, V lost 5 bases, and 7 bases had no gene match. This CDR3 comprises 15 residues. The CDR3 loop reads CASSQAGFGYNEQFF. CDR3 DNA: TGTGCCAGCAGCCAAGCGGGATTCGGCTACAATGAGCAGTTCTTC.

Many counts were recorded for this clonotype. This chain links TRBV5-1 with TRBJ2-3, with 12 bases identical to TRBD2. Germline V CDR1 and CDR2: SGHRS, YFSETQ. The CDR3 is 16 residues long. The V segment lost 0 bases and the J segment 2 bases; nucleotides outside the gene matches: 1. The CDR3 DNA reads as TGCGCCAGCAGCTTGGGACTAGCGGGAGTCACAGATACGCAGTATTTT. It is translated as CASSLGLAGVTDTQYF.

This clonotype was seen ten or more times. The J gene is TRBJ2-7, the V gene TRBV3-1, with unresolved D. The CDR3 length is 14 residues. V gave up 1 base and J gave up 3 bases, with 10 bases separating them. The germline gives CDR1 LGHDT, CDR2 YNNKEL (reference sequence). The CDR3 region has the DNA TGTGCCAGCAGCCAAGTGAACAGCCACTACGAGCAGTACTTC. Translation: CASSQVNSHYEQYF.

This clonotype appeared many times. CDR3 residues: CASSSTGVTYNEQFF. The CDR3 DNA reads TGTGCCAGCAGTTCGACAGGGGTGACCTACAATGAGCAGTTCTTC. The chain uses TRBV12-3 or TRBV12-4 and TRBJ2-1; 8 bases agree with TRBD1. Trimming at V came to 4 bases and at J to 2 bases, leaving 4 bases not matched to a gene. This CDR3 is built from 15 residues.

In this sample, this clonotype turned up many times. The chain uses TRBV28 and TRBJ1-6, with D maybe TRBD1 (6 bases). Germline loops: CDR1 MDHEN, CDR2 SYDVKM. Trimming removed 2 bases at V and 8 bases at J, with 13 bases between. The CDR3 runs 15 residues. The CDR3 is CASSLPQGSHSPLHF. In DNA, the CDR3 is TGTGCCAGCAGTTTACCACAGGGATCCCATTCACCCCTCCACTTT.

This clonotype was detected ten times or more. The V gene is TRBV7-9, the J gene TRBJ1-2, with 9 bases aligning to TRBD1. Trimming removed 4 bases from V and 0 bases from J; junction bases left unmatched: 3. CDR1 SEHNR and CDR2 FQNEAQ come from the germline V gene (reference sequence). CDR3 length: 15 amino acids. CDR3 sequence reads: CASSSGQGTNYGYTF. CDR3 DNA sequence: TGTGCCAGCAGCTCGGGACAGGGTACTAACTATGGCTACACCTTC.

This clonotype was recorded at least ten times. The J gene is TRBJ2-7, the V gene TRBV28; no clear D. With 3 bases removed from V and 3 bases from J, the gap between germline ends came to 12 bases. Per the germline V gene, CDR1 is MDHEN and CDR2 is SYDVKM. The CDR3 covers 14 residues. The CDR3 here is CASSLGGVRYEQYF. The DNA for the CDR3 is TGTGCCAGCAGTTTGGGCGGAGTTCGCTACGAGCAGTACTTC.

This clonotype has more than one count but fewer than ten. The genes are TRBV10-3 and TRBJ1-1, with 7 bases lining up with TRBD1. V lost 10 bases, J lost 6 bases, and 11 bases stayed unmatched. This CDR3 comprises 13 residues. CDR1 ENHRY and CDR2 SYGVKD come from the germline V gene. The CDR3 loop is CATRGDRDAEAFF. CDR3 nucleotides: TGTGCCACCCGGGGCGACAGGGACGCTGAAGCTTTCTTT.